One and the same sample provided the 9 T cell receptor beta chains below, sequenced in a study of blood T cell repertoires in COVID-19. Generated by immunoSEQ multiplex PCR, the TCRdb table keeps only in-frame clones and is missing some. This sample has about 120,000 clones; 60% to 75% occur once, and the top ten carry over 1.5%. What was sequenced was peripheral blood. Receptor source: an older woman with acute or convalescent COVID-19.

This clone was observed a handful of times. The chain employs TRBV14 and TRBJ1-4, with a tentative D call TRBD1 (6 bases). Trimming took off 3 bases at V and 8 bases at J, with 10 bases between the two ends. The CDR3 loop spans 13 amino acids. CDR1 is SGHDN and CDR2 is FVKESK in the germline V gene. The chain's CDR3 is CASSQGAIEKLFF. DNA for the CDR3: TGTGCCAGCAGCCAGGGGGCCATCGAAAAACTGTTTTTT.

This chain connects TRBV5-1 to TRBJ2-7; D is ambiguous. The germline CDR1 and CDR2 sequences are SGHRS and YFSETQ. This CDR3 is 12 amino acids long. V lost 4 bases, J lost 2 bases, and 7 bases lay in between. This chain's CDR3 is CASSPTPYEQYF. Here the CDR3 DNA reads TGCGCCAGCAGCCCTACTCCCTACGAGCAGTACTTC. The whole variable domain, remainder taken from reference TRBV5-1 and TRBJ2-7, is KAGVTQTPRYLIKTRGQQVTLSCSPISGHRSVSWYQQTPGQGLQFLFEYFSETQRNKGNFPGRFSGRQFSNSRSEMNVSTLELGDSALYLCASSPTPYEQYFGPGTRLTVT.

This chain connects TRBV18 to TRBJ2-1, with a possible D match to TRBD1 (6 bases). Trimming shortened V by 6 bases and J by 6 bases, and 15 bases separated the two germline ends. This CDR3 comprises 14 residues. Germline CDR1 reads KGHSH; CDR2 reads LQKENI. The chain's CDR3 is CASSSVGQLNEQFF. CDR3 nucleotide sequence: TGTGCCAGCTCCAGTGTCGGACAGCTCAATGAGCAGTTCTTC. The whole variable domain, filled in from reference TRBV18 and TRBJ2-1, reads NAGVMQNPRHLVRRRGQEARLRCSPMKGHSHVYWYRQLPEEGLKFMVYLQKENIIDESGMPKERFSAEFPKEGPSILRIQQVVRGDSAAYFCASSSVGQLNEQFFGPGTRLTVL.

This rearrangement joins TRBV5-5 to TRBJ2-7, with 13 bases identical to TRBD2. The V gene's germline CDR1 is SGHKS and CDR2 YYEKEE (reference sequence). This CDR3 has 16 amino acids. V trimming: 0 bases; J trimming: 6 bases; junction bases outside the gene matches: 6. This CDR3 reads CASSLGGLAGVLEQYF. CDR3 in DNA: TGTGCCAGCAGCTTGGGTGGACTAGCGGGAGTCCTCGAGCAGTACTTC.

CDR3 DNA: TGTGCCAGCAGCCAAGGGCTAGCGGGGGGGCCTATAACCGAGACCCAGTACTTC. As protein: CASSQGLAGGPITETQYF. This chain uses TRBV3-1 (or the pseudogene TRBV3-2) with TRBJ2-5; 12 bases are a match to TRBD2. J lost 5 bases, V lost 1 base, and 11 bases had no gene match. There are 18 residues in the CDR3. Per the germline V gene, CDR1 is LGHDT and CDR2 is YNNKEL (reference sequence).

This chain links TRBV6-1 with TRBJ2-1, with a tentative D call TRBD2 (7 bases). Germline values: CDR1 MNHNS, CDR2 SASEGT. Trimming took 1 base from V and 2 from J, leaving 15 bases between them. The length of the CDR3 is 17 residues. The CDR3 here is CASSEGGGGPTYNEQFF. The CDR3 nucleotides are TGTGCCAGCAGTGAAGGGGGCGGGGGCCCCACCTACAATGAGCAGTTCTTC.

The chain uses TRBV7-3 and TRBJ2-3; the D is unclear. V lost 1 base, J lost 0 bases, and 5 bases lay in between. There are 14 residues in the CDR3. Germline V gene data show CDR1 as SGHTA and CDR2 as FQGTGA. Written as DNA, the CDR3 is TGTGCCAGCAGCTTAATGGCTAGCACAGATACGCAGTATTTT. Protein: CASSLMASTDTQYF.

The V and J genes are TRBV19 and TRBJ2-2; D perhaps matches TRBD2 (5 bases). Germline CDR1 reads LNHDA; CDR2 reads SQIVND (reference sequence). The CDR3 is made up of 12 amino acids. V was shortened by 7 bases and J by 6 bases, with 9 bases between the two germline ends. The DNA for the CDR3 is TGTGCCAGTACGGGGTGGTCCGGGGAGCTGTTTTTT. This gives the protein CASTGWSGELFF.

V usage is TRBV5-4 and J usage is TRBJ2-3; 14 nucleotides align to TRBD2. Trimming took 4 bases from V and 4 from J; bases not matched to a gene: 2. Germline-derived CDR1 and CDR2 are SGHNT and YYREEE (reference sequence). The CDR3 has 15 amino acids. CDR3 sequence (DNA): TGTGCCAGCAGCGTGGGACTAGCGGGGGCAGATACGCAGTATTTT. Its translation: CASSVGLAGADTQYF.